These 13 T cell receptor beta chains were all obtained from the same sample, sequenced in a study of OX40 agonist ivuxolimab in advanced cancers. The protocol was immunoSEQ multiplex PCR, while the TCRdb copy is restricted to in-frame clones and leaves out a portion. This table holds 20,000 or so clones, about 70% found once. The sample consisted of CD4+ or CD8+ T cells sorted from blood, taken in a trial of the OX40 agonist ivuxolimab. The receptors were sampled from an adult with an advanced solid tumor such as melanoma, head and neck, liver or kidney cancer.

This clone showed up just a few times. V usage is TRBV10-2 and J usage is TRBJ2-2; D is perhaps TRBD1 (5 bases). The V and J ends lost 7 bases and 6 bases respectively, with 12 bases between them. The length of the CDR3 is 13 residues. Per the germline V gene, CDR1 is WSHSY and CDR2 is SAAADI. The CDR3 here is CASNTVGAGELFF. DNA of the CDR3: TGCGCCAGCAACACAGTAGGGGCCGGGGAGCTGTTTTTT.

As for this clone: Since a far larger clone is one base different, this is likely a read error. The conserved phenylalanine or tryptophan normally closing the CDR3 is absent here, so this likely arose from a read error. In DNA form, the CDR3 reads TGCGCCAGCAGCTTACCCTCAGTGGGTTCCTACGAGCAGTACATC. This sequence encodes CASSLPSVGSYEQYI. This sequence joins TRBV5-1 and TRBJ2-7; D unclear. Germline CDR1 is SGHRS and CDR2 is YFSETQ. CDR3 size: 15 residues. Between the trimmed V and J ends, which lost 2 bases and 1 base, there was a span of 13 bases.

V is TRBV4-2 and J is TRBJ1-2; D uncertain. The V and J ends lost 5 bases and 4 bases respectively, with 14 bases between them. CDR1 and CDR2 (germline): LGHNA, YNFKEQ. The CDR3 has 14 residues. CDR3 region: CASSLGKLRYGYTF. The CDR3 DNA reads as TGTGCCAGCAGCTTGGGGAAACTTCGCTATGGCTACACCTTC.

The rearrangement joins TRBV27 to TRBJ2-7; 7 nucleotides line up with TRBD1. Germline V gene lookup returns CDR1 MNHEY and CDR2 SMNVEV (reference sequence). Losses at the gene ends were 6 bases for V and 4 bases for J; bases not matched to a gene: 6. The CDR3 consists of 13 residues. The CDR3 loop reads CASRLTGSYEQYF. The CDR3 DNA follows: TGTGCCAGCAGGCTGACAGGGTCGTACGAGCAGTACTTC.

This chain joins TRBV27 and TRBJ2-7; D is possibly TRBD2 (5 bases). The V end lost 4 bases, the J end lost 5 bases, and 18 bases lay between the germline ends. Looked up from germline, CDR1 is MNHEY and CDR2 is SMNVEV (reference sequence). CDR3 length: 15 residues. CDR3 region: CASSSSGTAPNEQYF. The CDR3 DNA is TGTGCCAGCAGTTCCTCGGGAACGGCCCCAAACGAGCAGTACTTC.

This clone was seen a few times. The chain carries TRBV2 and TRBJ2-7, with D possibly matching TRBD1 (6 bases). This CDR3 comprises 15 residues. CDR1 is SNHLY, CDR2 FYNNEI, per germline. With 7 bases removed from V and 1 base from J, the gap between germline ends came to 17 bases. The DNA of the CDR3 is TGTGCCAGCACCCGGGACACCGGACGGTCCTACGAGCAGTACTTC. This encodes CASTRDTGRSYEQYF.

This clone was counted between two and nine times. This chain links TRBV19 with TRBJ2-1; D not certain. V lost 2 bases and J 2 bases, leaving 7 bases between the germline ends. CDR1 is LNHDA and CDR2 is SQIVND in the germline V gene (reference sequence). This CDR3 contains 14 residues. The CDR3 here is CASSIKNTYNEQFF. The CDR3 coding sequence is TGTGCCAGTAGTATAAAGAACACCTACAATGAGCAGTTCTTC.

The CDR3, as DNA: TGTGCCAGCAGCTCATTGGACAGCCGAGTCTCTGGAAACACCATATATTTT. Its translation is CASSSLDSRVSGNTIYF. This sequence joins TRBV7-6 and TRBJ1-3; D is perhaps TRBD1 (6 bases). The CDR3 totals 17 residues. The V gene's germline CDR1 is SGHVS and CDR2 FNYEAQ. The V gene lost 4 bases and the J gene lost 0 bases, with 16 bases spanning the gap.

The chain has TRBV6-5 and TRBJ2-5; D uncertain. The CDR3 totals 14 residues. Deletions cut 7 bases from V and 2 bases from J, with 14 bases between. Germline V gives CDR1 MNHEY, CDR2 SVGAGI. The CDR3 region is CASKVIASQETQYF. DNA for the CDR3: TGTGCCAGCAAAGTTATTGCCAGTCAAGAGACCCAGTACTTC.

The rearrangement uses TRBV11-3 and TRBJ2-2, with 7 positions matching TRBD1. The junction had 6 bases not matched to a gene; V was cut back by 6 bases and J by 5 bases. The length of the CDR3 is 14 residues. CDR1 and CDR2 from the germline V gene are SGHNT and YENEEA. The CDR3 coding sequence is TGTGCCAGCAGTCAGACAGGGACGACCGGGGAGCTGTTTTTT. Its translation is CASSQTGTTGELFF.

The rearrangement uses TRBV11-2 and TRBJ2-1; either TRBD1 or TRBD2 may fit D (5 bases each). Germline V gene sequence: CDR1 SGHAT, CDR2 FQNNGV. The V gene lost 7 bases and the J gene lost 2 bases, with 18 bases spanning the gap. CDR3 length: 16 amino acids. CDR3 region: CASTRAVAGPYNEQFF. In DNA form, the CDR3 reads TGTGCCAGCACCAGGGCTGTCGCGGGCCCCTACAATGAGCAGTTCTTC.

This chain connects TRBV6-5 to TRBJ1-1; D is possibly TRBD1 (5 bases). Germline CDR1 reads MNHEY; CDR2 reads SVGAGI. This CDR3 has 14 amino acids. Trimming shortened V by 6 bases and J by 6 bases, and 17 bases separated the two germline ends. In DNA, the CDR3 is TGTGCCAGCAGGCGGCCCGGGACCGACCCTGAAGCTTTCTTT. It yields the protein CASRRPGTDPEAFF.

CDR3 DNA sequence: TGTGCCAGCTCGTGGACAGGAGCAAACACTGAAGCTTTCTTT. As protein: CASSWTGANTEAFF. This chain uses TRBV2 with TRBJ1-1, with TRBD1 matching 7 bases. The germline V gene encodes CDR1 SNHLY and CDR2 FYNNEI. The V and J ends lost 8 bases and 2 bases, in that order; junction bases with no gene match: 8. The CDR3 covers 14 residues.